This entry lists 30 T cell receptor beta chains sequenced from one sample in a study of radiotherapy plus CTLA-4 blockade in lung cancer. Only in-frame clones appear in the TCRdb table, and some are missing; sequencing was by immunoSEQ multiplex PCR. The repertoire holds roughly 66,000 clones, around 86% seen once, with less than 5% in the top ten. Sequencing was performed on peripheral blood, taken from a patient treated with radiotherapy plus ipilimumab. These receptors were obtained from a human donor with non-small cell lung cancer who had a partial response to radiotherapy plus ipilimumab.

The chain uses TRBV7-3 and TRBJ2-1, with 11 bases identical to TRBD2. J was trimmed by 8 bases and V by 5 bases; bases with no gene match: 8. The CDR3 loop spans 15 amino acids. The germline CDR1 and CDR2 sequences are SGHTA and FQGTGA. The CDR3 region is CASSLASGRRDEQFF. The CDR3 coding sequence is TGTGCCAGCAGCCTTGCTAGCGGGAGGAGGGATGAGCAGTTCTTC. Full variable domain (missing parts from reference TRBV7-3 and TRBJ2-1): GAGVSQTPSNKVTEKGKYVELRCDPISGHTALYWYRQSLGQGPEFLIYFQGTGAADDSGLPNDRFFAVRPEGSVSTLKIQRTERGDSAVYLCASSLASGRRDEQFFGPGTRLTVL.

This chain joins TRBV19 and TRBJ1-4; TRBD1 agrees at 10 bases. This CDR3 is built from 15 residues. Trimming removed 5 bases from V and 8 bases from J; junction bases left unmatched: 8. Germline CDR1 LNHDA, CDR2 SQIVND (reference sequence). The CDR3 region is CASSGPGQGNEKLFF. Here the CDR3 DNA reads TGTGCCAGTAGTGGGCCGGGACAGGGGAACGAAAAACTGTTTTTT.

The chain couples TRBV29-1 to TRBJ2-1; 14 bases match TRBD2. The CDR3 extends over 16 amino acids. V lost 6 bases and J lost 4; bases outside the gene matches: 8. The germline CDR1 and CDR2 sequences are SQVTM and ANQGSEA. The CDR3 sequence: CSVYGTSGRGYNEQFF. The CDR3 nucleotides read TGCAGCGTCTATGGGACTAGCGGGAGAGGATACAATGAGCAGTTCTTC.

The chain employs TRBV4-1 and TRBJ2-3, with a possible D match to TRBD2 (5 bases). Germline-derived CDR1 and CDR2 are MGHRA and YSYEKL. Trimming took off 0 bases at V and 0 bases at J, with 16 bases between the two ends. This CDR3 contains 18 residues. The DNA for the CDR3 is TGCGCCAGCAGCCAAGATCCCCCCCAGCGGTTGAGCACAGATACGCAGTATTTT. This sequence encodes CASSQDPPQRLSTDTQYF.

J is TRBJ1-5 and V is TRBV19; 7 bases are a match to TRBD1. Looked up from germline, CDR1 is LNHDA and CDR2 is SQIVND (reference sequence). The CDR3 totals 17 residues. With 0 bases clipped from V and 2 bases from J, the junction kept 7 bases outside the gene matches. The CDR3 spells CASSIEPQGIRNQPQHF. CDR3 DNA: TGTGCCAGTAGTATAGAGCCACAGGGGATTCGCAATCAGCCCCAGCATTTT.

The rearrangement links TRBV6-1 to TRBJ2-7, with a tentative D call TRBD1 (5 bases). Germline CDR1 reads MNHNS; CDR2 reads SASEGT. The CDR3 is 15 amino acids. V dropped 3 bases and J dropped 3 bases, with 15 bases sitting between them. The CDR3 DNA is TGTGCCAGCAGTGAGATGTCGCAGGGAAACTACGAGCAGTACTTC. Translated: CASSEMSQGNYEQYF.

The chain employs TRBV23-1 and TRBJ2-1; D is perhaps TRBD1 (6 bases). TRBV23-1 is identified as an open reading frame with a role that is uncertain. CDR3 size: 16 residues. Trimming left V 3 bases short and J 7 bases short, with 19 bases between. This chain's CDR3 is CASSQEATGSRNEQFF. CDR3 bases: TGCGCCAGCAGTCAGGAAGCCACAGGGTCGAGGAATGAGCAGTTCTTC.

The chain recombines TRBV7-8 with TRBJ2-1; TRBD2 agrees at 14 bases. Looked up from germline, CDR1 is SGHVS and CDR2 is FQNEAQ. J gave up 8 bases and V 1 base, and 4 bases lay outside the gene matches. This CDR3 region has 16 residues. Here the CDR3 DNA reads TGTGCCAGCAGCTTAGGGACTAGCGGGAGGCGGGATGAGCAGTTCTTC. This gives the protein CASSLGTSGRRDEQFF.

This chain uses TRBV7-3 with TRBJ2-1; a possible D gene is TRBD1 (5 bases). Trimming cost V 1 base and J 4 bases, with 11 bases left between them. The germline gives CDR1 SGHTA, CDR2 FQGTGA. The CDR3 sequence is 15 residues long. CDR3 amino acids: CASSLMAGQYNEQFF. In DNA form, the CDR3 reads TGTGCCAGCAGCTTAATGGCAGGGCAATACAATGAGCAGTTCTTC.

The V call is TRBV7-2, the J call TRBJ1-5; a possible D gene is TRBD1 (6 bases). This CDR3 is 16 amino acids long. CDR1 is SGHTA and CDR2 is FQGNSA in the germline V gene. Trimming removed 0 bases from V and 3 bases from J, with 12 bases in between. The CDR3 coding sequence is TGTGCCAGCAGCTTAGCCACTACAGGGTTCAATCAGCCCCAGCATTTT. It translates to CASSLATTGFNQPQHF.

This sequence joins TRBV18 and TRBJ2-2, with 8 bases aligning to TRBD2. Germline V gives CDR1 KGHSH, CDR2 LQKENI. The V segment lost 2 bases and the J segment 3 bases; nucleotides outside the gene matches: 5. This CDR3 has 16 amino acids. CDR3 DNA: TGTGCCAGCTCACCATCGCTAGCGGGTTACACCGGGGAGCTGTTTTTT. It codes for CASSPSLAGYTGELFF.

The CDR3 sequence: CASSPSGPGFGEQYF. In nucleotides, the CDR3 is TGTGCCAGCAGCCCCTCTGGACCGGGATTTGGCGAGCAGTACTTC. The chain is built from TRBV27 and TRBJ2-7, with a tentative D call TRBD2 (5 bases). Germline CDR1 reads MNHEY; CDR2 reads SMNVEV (reference sequence). The ends were cut back, 6 bases at V and 6 bases at J, with 21 bases in the middle. This CDR3 has 15 amino acids.

CDR3 nucleotides: TGTGCCAGCAGCCCTGTGGAGGGAGATACGCAGTATTTT. Its protein product is CASSPVEGDTQYF. The J gene is TRBJ2-3, the V gene TRBV7-3, with a possible D match to TRBD2 (6 bases). The V gene's germline CDR1 is SGHTA and CDR2 FQGTGA. The V and J ends lost 5 bases and 5 bases respectively, with 11 bases between them. The CDR3 totals 13 residues. The full variable domain, with the rest looked up from reference TRBV7-3 and TRBJ2-3, is GAGVSQTPSNKVTEKGKYVELRCDPISGHTALYWYRQSLGQGPEFLIYFQGTGAADDSGLPNDRFFAVRPEGSVSTLKIQRTERGDSAVYLCASSPVEGDTQYFGPGTRLTVL.

The chain is built from TRBV7-2 and TRBJ1-2, with 7 bases lining up with TRBD1. The V gene's germline CDR1 is SGHTA and CDR2 FQGNSA. Germline trimming cut 4 bases from V and 4 bases from J; bases unmatched to any gene: 6. The CDR3 extends over 14 amino acids. CDR3 region: CASSSQGTAYGYTF. CDR3 DNA sequence: TGTGCCAGCAGCTCCCAGGGGACAGCCTATGGCTACACCTTC.

This chain links TRBV29-1 with TRBJ1-5, with 9 bases identical to TRBD1. From germline, CDR1 is SQVTM and CDR2 ANQGSEA. The ends lost 5 bases at V and 2 bases at J; junction bases unmatched: 7. CDR3 length: 15 residues. CDR3 bases: TGCAGCGTTAGCCCAACAGGGGGCCGCAATCAGCCCCAGCATTTT. It encodes CSVSPTGGRNQPQHF.

This chain uses TRBV5-1 with TRBJ2-2, with TRBD1 as a possible D gene (6 bases). V was trimmed by 4 bases and J by 4 bases, leaving 14 bases between them. Germline V CDR1 and CDR2: SGHRS, YFSETQ. The CDR3 sequence is 15 residues long. The DNA for the CDR3 is TGCGCCAGCAGCCTCCCAGGGGCGGCCACCGGGGAGCTGTTTTTT. It codes for CASSLPGAATGELFF.

In its sample, this clone was seen once. The chain is built from TRBV4-1 and TRBJ1-2, with a tentative D call TRBD1 (5 bases). This CDR3 comprises 14 residues. V shed 1 base and J shed 4 bases, with 10 bases lying between them. In germline, CDR1 is MGHRA, CDR2 YSYEKL. CDR3 DNA sequence: TGCGCCAGCAGCCAAGGGCAGGGAGGCTATGGCTACACCTTC. It codes for CASSQGQGGYGYTF.

The chain uses TRBV9 and TRBJ2-1, with 8 nucleotides matching TRBD2. V shed 3 bases and J 4 bases; nucleotides not matched to a gene: 9. This CDR3 is 16 amino acids long. Germline CDR1 and CDR2: SGDLS and YYNGEE. CDR3 protein: CASSESTSGYYNEQFF. The DNA of the CDR3 is TGTGCCAGCAGCGAAAGCACTAGCGGATATTACAATGAGCAGTTCTTC. The full variable domain, with the rest looked up from reference TRBV9 and TRBJ2-1, is DSGVTQTPKHLITATGQRVTLRCSPRSGDLSVYWYQQSLDQGLQFLIQYYNGEERAKGNILERFSAQQFPDLHSELNLSSLELGDSALYFCASSESTSGYYNEQFFGPGTRLTVL.

V gene TRBV21-1 combines with J gene TRBJ2-2; TRBD1 is the table's D call and was not checked against the DNA. TRBV21-1 is noted as a pseudogene. CDR3 length equals 16 residues. This CDR3 is CASSPQTGANTGELFF. CDR3 bases: TGTGCCAGCAGCCCCCAGACAGGGGCGAACACCGGGGAGCTGTTTTTT.

The V call is TRBV13, the J call TRBJ2-7; tentative D call: TRBD2 (6 bases). CDR1 PRHDT and CDR2 FYEKMQ come from the germline V gene (reference sequence). CDR3 length: 14 residues. V lost 3 bases, J lost 3 bases, and 12 bases lay in between. The CDR3 coding sequence is TGTGCCAGCAGCTTGTGGAGGGCGGGCTACGAGCAGTACTTC. This encodes CASSLWRAGYEQYF.

This rearrangement joins TRBV14 to TRBJ2-3; no definite D call. Germline V gives CDR1 SGHDN, CDR2 FVKESK. The V gene lost 0 bases and the J gene lost 0 bases, with 13 bases spanning the gap. The CDR3 loop spans 17 amino acids. The CDR3 DNA sequence: TGTGCCAGCAGCCAAGATCCCGAGCTAGAAAGCACAGATACGCAGTATTTT. Translated: CASSQDPELESTDTQYF. Combining the CDR3 with reference TRBV14 and TRBJ2-3 gives the whole variable domain EAGVTQFPSHSVIEKGQTVTLRCDPISGHDNLYWYRRVMGKEIKFLLHFVKESKQDESGMPNNRFLAERTGGTYSTLKVQPAELEDSGVYFCASSQDPELESTDTQYFGPGTRLTVL.

This clone appeared a few times. This CDR3 is also generated by other DNA sequences in the sample. This chain joins TRBV4-2 and TRBJ2-5, with 7 bases identical to TRBD2. The germline gives CDR1 LGHNA, CDR2 YNFKEQ. J lost 4 bases, V lost 1 base, and 3 bases had no gene match. The length of the CDR3 is 14 residues. CDR3 amino acids: CASSQGGSGETQYF. CDR3 sequence (DNA): TGTGCCAGCAGCCAAGGCGGGAGTGGAGAGACCCAGTACTTC.

About this clone itself: Mismatch with germline at one junction end may stem from a read error. The gene calls are TRBV27 and TRBJ1-5; unclear D gene. Germline-derived CDR1 and CDR2 are MNHEY and SMNVEV (reference sequence). The CDR3 is 12 residues long. For the CDR3, the DNA is TGTGCCAGCAGAGATAGCAATCAGCCCCGGCATTTT. Translated: CASRDSNQPRHF.

CDR3 bases: TGTGCCAGCAGTGAAGAGAGGGAGACTGAAGCTTTCTTT. Protein: CASSEERETEAFF. This chain connects TRBV2 to TRBJ1-1, with no clear D. V was trimmed by 1 base and J by 5 bases, leaving 8 bases between them. This CDR3 has 13 amino acids. Germline V gene data show CDR1 as SNHLY and CDR2 as FYNNEI.

This clone was picked up a small number of times. The chain recombines TRBV5-6 with TRBJ1-1, with D possibly TRBD1 on 6 matching bases. CDR1 is SGHDT, CDR2 YYEEEE, per germline. The V gene lost 4 bases and the J gene lost 6 bases, with 22 bases spanning the gap. The CDR3 totals 16 residues. CDR3 DNA sequence: TGTGCCAGCAGCCGGCGGACAGAGAGGTCTGAGTCTGAAGCTTTCTTT. This sequence encodes CASSRRTERSESEAFF.

The chain joins TRBV10-1 to TRBJ2-2, with 7 bases fitting TRBD2. The CDR3 consists of 15 residues. Germline loops: CDR1 WNHNN, CDR2 SYGVQD (reference sequence). V shed 3 bases and J 5 bases; nucleotides not matched to a gene: 6. The CDR3 DNA reads TGCGCCAGCAGTGAAGGCGGGAGAGGAACCGGGGAGCTGTTTTTT. Protein: CASSEGGRGTGELFF.

The genes are TRBV19 and TRBJ1-5; 7 bases match TRBD1. The CDR3 length is 16 residues. CDR1 LNHDA and CDR2 SQIVND come from the germline V gene (reference sequence). Trimming cost V 6 bases and J 0 bases; bases outside gene matches: 8. This chain's CDR3 is CASRRGTVHSNQPQHF. In DNA form, the CDR3 reads TGTGCCAGTAGACGGGGGACAGTTCATAGCAATCAGCCCCAGCATTTT. The full variable domain, completed using reference TRBV19 and TRBJ1-5, is DGGITQSPKYLFRKEGQNVTLSCEQNLNHDAMYWYRQDPGQGLRLIYYSQIVNDFQKGDIAEGYSVSREKKESFPLTVTSAQKNPTAFYLCASRRGTVHSNQPQHFGDGTRLSIL.

V gene TRBV28 combines with J gene TRBJ2-7; D gene uncertain. CDR1 and CDR2 (germline): MDHEN, SYDVKM. Trimming pared 6 bases from V and 7 bases from J, leaving 13 bases between. The CDR3 totals 12 residues. CDR3 nucleotides: TGTGCCAGCAGCAGGCGTTTTTGGGAGCAGTACTTC. This codes for CASSRRFWEQYF.

The chain is built from TRBV5-4 and TRBJ1-3; no clear D. V dropped 2 bases and J dropped 4 bases, with 13 bases sitting between them. The CDR3 loop spans 15 amino acids. From germline, CDR1 is SGHNT and CDR2 YYREEE (reference sequence). DNA for the CDR3: TGTGCCAGCAGCTTAGATCAGGAACTGGGAAACACCATATATTTT. This encodes CASSLDQELGNTIYF.

This sequence joins TRBV19 and TRBJ2-7; TRBD2 matches 8 bases. This CDR3 is 15 amino acids long. Germline CDR1 and CDR2: LNHDA and SQIVND (reference sequence). The ends lost 3 bases at V and 1 base at J; junction bases unmatched: 5. For the CDR3, the DNA is TGTGCCAGTAGTATCCATCTAGCGGGTTCCTACGAGCAGTACTTC. Its translation: CASSIHLAGSYEQYF.